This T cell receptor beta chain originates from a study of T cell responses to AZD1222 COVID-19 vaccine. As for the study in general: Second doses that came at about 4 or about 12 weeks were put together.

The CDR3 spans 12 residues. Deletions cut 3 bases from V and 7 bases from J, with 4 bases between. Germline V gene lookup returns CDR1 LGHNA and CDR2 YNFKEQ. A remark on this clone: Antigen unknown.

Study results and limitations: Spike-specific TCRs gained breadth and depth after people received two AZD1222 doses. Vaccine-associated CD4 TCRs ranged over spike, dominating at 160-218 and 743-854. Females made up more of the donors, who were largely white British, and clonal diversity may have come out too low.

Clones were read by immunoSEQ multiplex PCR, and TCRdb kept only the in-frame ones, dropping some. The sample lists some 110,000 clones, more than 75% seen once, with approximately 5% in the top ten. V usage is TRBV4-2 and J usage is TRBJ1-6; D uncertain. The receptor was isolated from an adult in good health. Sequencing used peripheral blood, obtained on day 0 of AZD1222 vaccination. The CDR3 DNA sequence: TGTGCCAGCAGCCAGAACAATTCACCCCTCCACTTT. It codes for CASSQNNSPLHF.